This TCR beta chain was profiled in a study of CD8 T cell repertoires and HIV-1 epitope variants. Some clones are missing from TCRdb's copy, which holds only in-frame ones; the method was immunoSEQ multiplex PCR. The repertoire holds some 2,400 clones, with less than 75% as singletons. On this clone itself: Its antigen is undetermined.

The ends lost 2 bases at V and 2 bases at J; junction bases unmatched: 2. The CDR3 loop spans 14 amino acids. Looked up from germline, CDR1 is SGHNT and CDR2 is YYREEE (reference sequence). Sequencing used cultured CD8+ T cells derived from PBMCs. The receptor was isolated from a male donor with HIV. This chain connects TRBV5-4 to TRBJ1-1; 8 nucleotides line up with TRBD1. CDR3 protein: CASSLDRGNTEAFF. The CDR3 region has the DNA TGTGCCAGCAGCTTAGACAGGGGAAACACTGAAGCTTTCTTT.